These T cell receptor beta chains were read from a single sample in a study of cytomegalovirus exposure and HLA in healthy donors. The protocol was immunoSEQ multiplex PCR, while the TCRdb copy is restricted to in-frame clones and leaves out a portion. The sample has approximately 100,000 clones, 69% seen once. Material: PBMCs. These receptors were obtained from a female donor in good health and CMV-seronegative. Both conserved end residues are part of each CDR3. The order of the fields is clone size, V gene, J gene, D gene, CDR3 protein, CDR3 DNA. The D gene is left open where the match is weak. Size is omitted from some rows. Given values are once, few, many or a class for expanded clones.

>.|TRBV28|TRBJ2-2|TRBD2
CASSPLGGTSFTGELFF
TGTGCCAGCAGCCCTTTGGGGGGGACTAGCTTCACCGGGGAGCTGTTTTTT
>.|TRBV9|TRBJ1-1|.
CASSKTSTFGEAFF
TGTGCCAGCAGTAAAACCTCGACTTTTGGTGAAGCTTTCTTT
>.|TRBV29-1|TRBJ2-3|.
CSARGRLTDTQYF
TGCAGCGCCAGGGGCAGACTCACAGATACGCAGTATTTT
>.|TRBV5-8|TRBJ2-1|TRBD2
CASSLEGWTSNEQFF
TGTGCCAGCAGCTTGGAGGGATGGACTAGCAATGAGCAGTTCTTC
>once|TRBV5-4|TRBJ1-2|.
CASSLPQEAANYGYTF
TGTGCCAGCAGCTTACCCCAGGAGGCCGCTAACTATGGCTACACCTTC
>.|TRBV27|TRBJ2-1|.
CASSSASANEQFF
TGTGCCAGCAGTTCGGCTAGCGCCAATGAGCAGTTCTTC
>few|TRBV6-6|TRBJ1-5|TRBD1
CASSTPTGARSQPQHF
TGTGCCAGCAGCACCCCAACAGGGGCCCGCAGTCAGCCCCAGCATTTT
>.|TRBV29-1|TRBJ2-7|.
CSVEDGDRTYEQYF
TGCAGCGTTGAAGATGGTGACAGAACCTACGAGCAGTACTTC
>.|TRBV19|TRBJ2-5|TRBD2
CASSSPSGSWETQYF
TGTGCCAGTAGTTCCCCTAGCGGGAGTTGGGAGACCCAGTACTTC
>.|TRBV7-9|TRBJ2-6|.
CASSLDRSGANVLTF
TGTGCCAGCAGCTTAGATCGGTCTGGGGCCAACGTCCTGACTTTC
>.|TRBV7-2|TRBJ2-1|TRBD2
CASSRREGPGNEQFF
TGTGCCAGCAGCCGGCGGGAGGGCCCGGGCAATGAGCAGTTCTTC
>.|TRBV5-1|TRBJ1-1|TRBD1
CASSLTPGGMTEAFF
TGCGCCAGCAGCTTAACCCCAGGGGGTATGACTGAAGCTTTCTTT
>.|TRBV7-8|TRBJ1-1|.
CASSKGDTEAFF
TGTGCCAGCAGCAAGGGAGACACTGAAGCTTTCTTT
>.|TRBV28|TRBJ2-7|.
CASSETTYEQYF
TGTGCCAGCAGTGAGACTACCTACGAGCAGTACTTC
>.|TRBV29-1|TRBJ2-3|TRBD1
CSVDPGQGVADTQYF
TGCAGCGTTGATCCAGGACAGGGCGTCGCAGATACGCAGTATTTT
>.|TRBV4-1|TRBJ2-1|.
CASSPYSLSYNEQFF
TGCGCCAGCAGCCCGTATTCTCTATCCTACAATGAGCAGTTCTTC
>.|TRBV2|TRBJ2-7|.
CASSDLASSYEQYF
TGTGCCAGCAGTGACCTAGCCAGTTCCTACGAGCAGTACTTC
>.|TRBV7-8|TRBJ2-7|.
CASSLDNGGYEQYF
TGTGCCAGCAGCTTAGATAACGGCGGTTACGAGCAGTACTTC
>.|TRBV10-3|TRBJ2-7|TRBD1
CAISESSGGAIYEQYF
TGTGCCATCAGTGAGTCGTCAGGGGGAGCCATCTACGAGCAGTACTTC
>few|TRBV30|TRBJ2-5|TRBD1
CAWRQTGQETQYF
TGTGCCTGGAGGCAGACAGGGCAAGAGACCCAGTACTTC
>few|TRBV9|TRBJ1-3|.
CASSATGSGNTIYF
TGTGCCAGCAGCGCCACAGGCTCTGGAAACACCATATATTTT
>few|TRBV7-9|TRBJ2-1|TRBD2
CASSPPRGGRGDNEQFF
TGTGCCAGCAGCCCCCCCAGGGGCGGGAGGGGCGACAATGAGCAGTTCTTC
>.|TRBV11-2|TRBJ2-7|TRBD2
CASGSAGGPYEQYF
TGTGCCAGCGGCTCAGCGGGAGGGCCTTACGAGCAGTACTTC
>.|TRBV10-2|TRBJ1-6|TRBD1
CASSGTGMYSPLHF
TGCGCCAGCAGTGGGACAGGGATGTATTCACCCCTCCACTTT
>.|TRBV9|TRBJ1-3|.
CASSVEWTAGGSGNTIYF
TGTGCCAGCAGCGTAGAGTGGACAGCAGGCGGTTCTGGAAACACCATATATTTT
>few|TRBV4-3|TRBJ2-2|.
CASSQDRVPGELFF
TGCGCCAGCAGCCAAGATCGGGTCCCCGGGGAGCTGTTTTTT
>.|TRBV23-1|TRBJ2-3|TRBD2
CASPTLAGPSTDTQYF
TGCGCCAGCCCAACACTAGCGGGCCCCAGCACAGATACGCAGTATTTT
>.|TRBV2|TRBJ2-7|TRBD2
CAWRTGGYEQYF
TGTGCCTGGAGGACGGGAGGCTACGAGCAGTACTTC
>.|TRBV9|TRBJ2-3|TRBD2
CASSVGTSGRFTDTQYF
TGTGCCAGCAGCGTAGGAACTAGCGGGAGGTTCACAGATACGCAGTATTTT
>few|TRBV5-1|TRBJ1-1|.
CASSPRGGNTEAFF
TGCGCCAGCAGCCCCCGGGGGGGGAACACTGAAGCTTTCTTT
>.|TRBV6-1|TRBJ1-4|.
CASGRFSGSNEKLFF
TGTGCCAGCGGTCGTTTTTCGGGGTCGAATGAAAAACTGTTTTTT
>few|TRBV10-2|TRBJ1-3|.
CASSESRQSSGNTIYF
TGCGCCAGCAGTGAGTCAAGACAAAGCTCTGGAAACACCATATATTTT
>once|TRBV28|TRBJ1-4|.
CASSFGQLEKLFF
TGTGCCAGCAGTTTCGGACAACTAGAAAAACTGTTTTTT
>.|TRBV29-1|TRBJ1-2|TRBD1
CSVEGQAKNYGYTF
TGCAGCGTTGAGGGACAGGCGAAAAACTATGGCTACACCTTC
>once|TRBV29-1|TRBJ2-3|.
CSVAGDTDTQYF
TGCAGCGTTGCCGGAGACACAGATACGCAGTATTTT
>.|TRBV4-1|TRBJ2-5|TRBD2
CASSQRSSGGETQYF
TGCGCCAGCAGCCAACGATCTAGCGGGGGGGAGACCCAGTACTTC
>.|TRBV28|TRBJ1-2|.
CASSYRGYGYTF
TGTGCCAGCAGTTATAGGGGCTATGGCTACACCTTC
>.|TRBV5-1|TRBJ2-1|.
CASSPAGFSYNEQFF
TGCGCCAGCAGCCCAGCAGGGTTCTCCTACAATGAGCAGTTCTTC
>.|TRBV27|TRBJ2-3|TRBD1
CASSFSYRQGSGDTQYF
TGTGCCAGCAGTTTCTCTTACAGACAGGGGTCGGGAGATACGCAGTATTTT
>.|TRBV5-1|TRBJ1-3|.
CASSFRQDSASIYF
TGCGCCAGCAGCTTTCGACAGGACTCAGCTTCCATATATTTT
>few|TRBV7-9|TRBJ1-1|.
CASSLGAGPEAFF
TGTGCCAGCAGCTTAGGGGCAGGCCCTGAAGCTTTCTTT
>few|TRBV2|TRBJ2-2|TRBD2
CASSDRREDTGELFF
TGTGCCAGCAGTGACCGGCGGGAGGACACCGGGGAGCTGTTTTTT
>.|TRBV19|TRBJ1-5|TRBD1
CASSYRGPDQPQHF
TGTGCCAGTAGTTACAGGGGACCGGATCAGCCCCAGCATTTT
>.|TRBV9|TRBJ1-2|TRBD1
CASSDPGQGYYGYTF
TGTGCCAGCAGTGATCCGGGACAGGGCTACTATGGCTACACCTTC
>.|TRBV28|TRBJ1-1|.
CASSFRGLKTEAFF
TGTGCCAGCAGTTTTAGGGGCCTTAAGACTGAAGCTTTCTTT
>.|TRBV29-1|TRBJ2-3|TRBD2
CSARTSGRADTQYF
TGCAGCGCCCGGACTAGCGGGCGCGCAGATACGCAGTATTTT
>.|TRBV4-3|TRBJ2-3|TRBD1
CASSQGGWFGQGEGTDTQYF
TGCGCCAGCAGCCAAGGTGGCTGGTTCGGACAGGGAGAGGGCACAGATACGCAGTATTTT
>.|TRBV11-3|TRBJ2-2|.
CASSLRGDTGELFF
TGTGCCAGCAGCTTACGCGGCGACACCGGGGAGCTGTTTTTT
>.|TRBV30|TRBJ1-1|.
CAWSVGGGTEAFF
TGTGCCTGGAGTGTTGGGGGAGGGACTGAAGCTTTCTTT
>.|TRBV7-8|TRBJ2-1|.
CASSSHYASSSYNEQFF
TGTGCCAGCAGCAGTCATTACGCCTCTAGCTCCTACAATGAGCAGTTCTTC
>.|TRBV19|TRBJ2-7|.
CASSIQGEQYF
TGTGCCAGTAGTATCCAGGGCGAGCAGTACTTC
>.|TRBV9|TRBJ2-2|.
CASSVVVTGELFF
TGTGCCAGCAGCGTAGTTGTAACCGGGGAGCTGTTTTTT
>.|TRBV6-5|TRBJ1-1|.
CASTDGRGWETEAFF
TGTGCCAGCACTGACGGGCGGGGTTGGGAAACTGAAGCTTTCTTT
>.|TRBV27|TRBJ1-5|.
CASSGAGNQPQHF
TGTGCCAGCAGTGGGGCTGGGAATCAGCCCCAGCATTTT